The clone carrying this TCR beta chain came up many times. The target antigen is unknown. The data are from a study of blood T cells in healthy people across ages. Study-level results: A greater number of naive CD4+ cells and higher diversity distinguished long-lived donors from aged donors. Naive T cell percentage strongly correlated with TCR beta diversity. Roughly linearly, TCR beta diversity per million T cells fell as age increased.

Germline CDR1 reads DFQATT; CDR2 reads SNEGSKA (reference sequence). The CDR3 is made up of 12 amino acids. A J-beta primer mix and a sample-barcoded 5' primer were used in a second PCR of about 7 to 12 cycles. A 12-random-nucleotide template-switch adaptor tagged each cDNA molecule. Via MiXCR, TCRdb re-called the 5' RACE reads, giving one row per CDR3 protein. The profile shows hundreds of thousands of distinct CDR3 sequences, roughly 26% of them singletons. The receptor was derived from a woman older than 75 in good health. The chain is built from TRBV20-1 and TRBJ2-1; 11 nucleotides match TRBD2. The sample was blood. The CDR3 nucleotides are TGCAGCGGGACTAGCGGAATCAATGAGCAGTTCTTC. Its translation: CSGTSGINEQFF.